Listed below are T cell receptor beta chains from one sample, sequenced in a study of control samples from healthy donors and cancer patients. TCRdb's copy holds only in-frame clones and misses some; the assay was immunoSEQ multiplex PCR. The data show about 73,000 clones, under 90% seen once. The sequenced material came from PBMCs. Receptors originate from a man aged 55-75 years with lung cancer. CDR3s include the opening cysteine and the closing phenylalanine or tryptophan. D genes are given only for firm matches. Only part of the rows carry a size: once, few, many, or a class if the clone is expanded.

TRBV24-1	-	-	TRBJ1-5	TGTGCCACCAGTGTGACGGTGAATCAGCCCCAGCATTTT	CATSVTVNQPQHF
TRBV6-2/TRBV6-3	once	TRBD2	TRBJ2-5	TGTGCCAGCAGTTACGTGCTAGCGGGGAGCGGAGAGACCCAGTACTTC	CASSYVLAGSGETQYF
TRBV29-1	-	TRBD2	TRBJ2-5	TGCAGCGTTAGGAGCGGGGGCCCAAAACAAGAGACCCAGTACTTC	CSVRSGGPKQETQYF
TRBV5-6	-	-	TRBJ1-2	TGTGCCAGCAGCTTGGACAGGGCGGGTTTCTATGGCTACACCTTC	CASSLDRAGFYGYTF
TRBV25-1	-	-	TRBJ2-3	TGTGCCAGCAGTGAATCTAGGGGGGCGGGAGATACGCAGTATTTT	CASSESRGAGDTQYF
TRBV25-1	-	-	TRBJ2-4	TGTGCCAGCAGAACCCCCTCGCGGGGCACGGACAAAAACATTCAGTACTTC	CASRTPSRGTDKNIQYF
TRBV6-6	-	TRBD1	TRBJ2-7	TGTGCCAGCAGCACAGGGGGCTACGAGCAGTACTTC	CASSTGGYEQYF
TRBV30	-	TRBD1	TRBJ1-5	TGTGCCTGGAGTGTACGTTATGGGACAGGGACTGATATTCAGCCCCAGCATTTT	CAWSVRYGTGTDIQPQHF
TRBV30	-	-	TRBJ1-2	TGTGCCTGGACGACCGGCCTCGGACCGCGCTACACCTTC	CAWTTGLGPRYTF
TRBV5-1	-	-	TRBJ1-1	TGCGCCAGCAGCACCTTCAGCAAGAACACTGAAGCTTTCTTT	CASSTFSKNTEAFF
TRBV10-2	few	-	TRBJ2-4	TGCGCCAGCAGTGAGTCGACCAGGCCAAACAACATTCAGTACTTC	CASSESTRPNNIQYF
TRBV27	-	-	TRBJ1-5	TGTGCCAGCAGTTCAGAACTCAATCAGCCCCAGCATTTT	CASSSELNQPQHF
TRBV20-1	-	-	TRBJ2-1	TGCAGTGCTAGTGGAGAAACCTCCTACAATGAGCAGTTCTTC	CSASGETSYNEQFF
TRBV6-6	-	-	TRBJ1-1	TGTGCCAGCAGGTACCTAGGGAACACTGAAGCTTTCTTT	CASRYLGNTEAFF
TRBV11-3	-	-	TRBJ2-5	TGTGCCAGCAGCTACGATACCCGAGTAGAGACCCGGTACTTC	CASSYDTRVETRYF
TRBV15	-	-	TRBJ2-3	TGTGCCACCTCCCAAGGTACTAGCACATACACAGATACGCAGTATTTT	CATSQGTSTYTDTQYF
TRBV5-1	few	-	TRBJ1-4	TGCGCCAGCAGCTTGGAACCTCGACGGGGTGAAAAACTGTTTTTT	CASSLEPRRGEKLFF
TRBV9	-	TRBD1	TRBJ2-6	TGTGCCAGCAGCGTAGAGGACAGGAGGATTTCTGGGGCCAACGTCCTGACTTTC	CASSVEDRRISGANVLTF
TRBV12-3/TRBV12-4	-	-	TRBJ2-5	TGTGCCAGCAGTTTAAACAGTCAAGAGACCCAGTACTTC	CASSLNSQETQYF
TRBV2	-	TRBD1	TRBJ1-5	TGTGCCAGCAGACGCGAGGGACAGCTAAATCAGCCCCAGCATTTT	CASRREGQLNQPQHF
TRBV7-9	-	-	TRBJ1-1	TGTGCCAGCAGCTTAGATGCCGGCACTGAAGCTTTCTTT	CASSLDAGTEAFF
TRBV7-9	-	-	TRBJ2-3	TGTGCCAGCAGCTTACGGCCCACAGATACGCAGTATTTT	CASSLRPTDTQYF
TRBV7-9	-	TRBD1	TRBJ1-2	TGTGCCAGCAGCATTGTGGACAGGGAGAGTACCTTC	CASSIVDRESTF
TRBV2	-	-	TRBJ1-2	TGTGCCATCGGAGGGGGGGACTATGGCTACACCTTC	CAIGGGDYGYTF
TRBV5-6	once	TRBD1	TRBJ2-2	TGTGCCAGCAGCCTTCGACAGGGGCGGACCGGGGAGCTGTTTTTT	CASSLRQGRTGELFF
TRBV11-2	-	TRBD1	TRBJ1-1	TGTGCCAGCAGCTTGTCAGGACAGGGGCGGTTACGGAACACTGAAGCTTTCTTT	CASSLSGQGRLRNTEAFF
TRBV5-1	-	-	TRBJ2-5	TGCGCCAGCAGCTTGGACAGGGATGAGTGGTACTTC	CASSLDRDEWYF
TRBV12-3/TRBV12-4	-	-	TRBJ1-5	TGTGCCAGCAGTTTAAGCGGCGAGGGGCCCCAGCATTTT	CASSLSGEGPQHF
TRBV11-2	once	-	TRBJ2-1	TGTGCCAGCAGCTTAACCACAGGACCCCAGAATGAGCAGTTCTTC	CASSLTTGPQNEQFF
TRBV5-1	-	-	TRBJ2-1	TGCGCCAGCGGAGGGCAGGGGTCCTCCAATGAGCAGTTCTTC	CASGGQGSSNEQFF
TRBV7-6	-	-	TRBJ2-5	TGTGCCAGCAGCCCGGGGAACCAAGAGACCCAGTACTTC	CASSPGNQETQYF
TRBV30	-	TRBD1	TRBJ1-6	TGTGCCTGGAGTGGCGGGACAGGGGGATCACCCCTCCACTTT	CAWSGGTGGSPLHF
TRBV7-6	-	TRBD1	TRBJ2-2	TGTGCCAGCAGCTTAGCAAGGGACAGGGTTAGATCCGGGGAGCTGTTTTTT	CASSLARDRVRSGELFF
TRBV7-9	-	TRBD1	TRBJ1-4	TGTGCCAGCAGACCCGAACAGGGGGCTCATGAAAAACTGTTTTTT	CASRPEQGAHEKLFF
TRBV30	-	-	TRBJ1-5	TGTGCCTGGAGTGGGCAGTTGAATAGCAATCAGCCCCAGCATTTT	CAWSGQLNSNQPQHF
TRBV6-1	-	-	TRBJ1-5	TGTGCCAGCAGTGAAGGGTCAGAAGGACAGCCCCAGCATTTT	CASSEGSEGQPQHF
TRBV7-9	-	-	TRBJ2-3	TGTGCCAGCAGCGTACCGGGGCCCACTAGCACAGATACGCAGTATTTT	CASSVPGPTSTDTQYF
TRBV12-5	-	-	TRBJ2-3	TGTGCTAGTGGTCCGGATCGGGCCGATACGCAGTATTTT	CASGPDRADTQYF
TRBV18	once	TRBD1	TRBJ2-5	TGTGCCAGCTCACCGGGGGGACAGGGACTGATCCAAGAGACCCAGTACTTC	CASSPGGQGLIQETQYF
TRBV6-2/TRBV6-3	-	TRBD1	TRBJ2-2	TGTGCCAGCAGTACGGGACAGATCACCGGGGAGCTGTTTTTT	CASSTGQITGELFF
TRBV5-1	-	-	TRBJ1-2	TGCGCCAGCAGATCGGCCCAGGGGAACTATGGCTACACCTTC	CASRSAQGNYGYTF
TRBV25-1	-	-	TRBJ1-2	TGTGCCAGCAGTGAGGTTGGCAGCAACTATGGCTACACCTTC	CASSEVGSNYGYTF
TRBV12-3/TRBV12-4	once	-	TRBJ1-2	TGTGCCAGCAGTCGGGGGACCCCCTATGGCTACACCTTC	CASSRGTPYGYTF
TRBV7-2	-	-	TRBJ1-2	TGTGCCAGCAGCTTAGCAGGGTTAGCTAACTATGGCTACACCTTC	CASSLAGLANYGYTF
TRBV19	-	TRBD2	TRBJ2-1	TGTGCCAGTAGTACTAGCGGGGGGGCCCGGTCCTACAATGAGCAGTTCTTC	CASSTSGGARSYNEQFF
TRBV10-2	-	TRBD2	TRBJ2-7	TGCGCCAGCGGGACTAGCGGGGGGGCCTTTTACGAGCAGTACTTC	CASGTSGGAFYEQYF
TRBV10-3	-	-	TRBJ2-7	TGTGCCATCAGTAACCCGAAAATCGACGAGCAGTACTTC	CAISNPKIDEQYF
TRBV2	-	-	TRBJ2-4	TGTGCCAGCAGCGACAGTTTACTAGCCAAAAACATTCAGTACTTC	CASSDSLLAKNIQYF
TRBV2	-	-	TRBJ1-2	TGTGCCAGCAGCCTCGAGACCAGATTCTATGGCTACACCTTC	CASSLETRFYGYTF
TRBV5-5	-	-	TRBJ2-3	TGTGCCAGCAGCTTCGTGAATACGCAGTATTTT	CASSFVNTQYF